This TCR beta chain was sequenced during a study of regulatory T cells in long-lasting Graves disease (dated by TCRdb to about 2021). Context from the whole study: Persistent Graves' disease meant more than 5 years of antithyroid drug treatment with TSH receptor autoantibodies that stayed positive. Persistent Graves' disease patients were compared with newly diagnosed Graves' disease patients by peripheral blood TCR sequencing and RNA sequencing. The study was conducted in China and was registered as a clinical trial. In the clinical cohort, patients with persistent Graves' disease had used antithyroid drugs for an average of about 10.3 years. A total of around 35 samples underwent TCR sequencing: about 13 from persistent and roughly 20 from newly diagnosed Graves' disease patients.

The sample's time point label, decoded: persistent/refractory GD, antithyroid drugs over 5 years with positive TRAb. For both TCR sequencing and RNA sequencing, RNA was extracted from PBMCs in TRIzol. The diagnosis of Graves' disease followed American Thyroid Association guidelines. Recruitment of patients was carried out at an endocrinology department in Xi'an, China. Each patient gave about 8.1 milliliters of peripheral blood, collected in an EDTA anticoagulant tube. PBMCs were isolated by Ficoll Paque Plus density gradient separation without further T cell sorting. An Agilent 2100 Bioanalyzer and agarose gel were used to check RNA quality, while a NanoDrop 2000 measured RNA concentration. Unmatched junction bases come to 6, with V trimmed by 0 bases and J by 6 bases. The germline V gene provides CDR1 MGHRA and CDR2 YSYEKL. CDR3 length: 16 amino acids, cysteine to phenylalanine. Only the CDR3 DNA stays, 48 bases, in frame from base 1.

Libraries came from multiplex PCR. The sequencer was an Illumina HiSeq 4000. CDR3 regions were amplified by Arm-PCR with iRepertoire HTBI primers to construct TCR beta libraries. Before sequencing, the PCR products underwent gel purification. Concerning the study's data processing: Gene usage analysis of CDR3 amino acid clonotypes relied on the roughly 60 TRBV and about 15 TRBJ segments identified across samples. COPE and FqMerger were used to merge filtered high-quality paired reads into contigs. Contigs were aligned with BLAST to IMGT TRBV, TRBD and TRBJ reference genes, and CDR3 was defined per IMGT. Any clonotype with a frequency above 0.1% was classified as a highly expanded clone. Repertoire diversity was measured by Shannon entropy, and V-J evenness by the Gini coefficient. A clonotype found in more than one individual was treated as public. TCRdb reanalyzed the raw reads on its own, using fastp at Q25 for trimming and MiXCR for clone calling, and kept in-frame beta chains. Rows matching on CDR3 protein sequence are summarized as one entry with the most common DNA and genes. None of the V and J calls come from the authors' own analysis; TCRdb made them. Here the sample has some 430,000 distinct CDR3 sequences; 20% to 25% occur a single time. Roughly 7.1% of the sample lies in the top ten.

Overall results and qualifications from the work: Persistent Graves' disease patients showed lower TCR Shannon entropy and fewer highly expanded clones than newly diagnosed patients, suggesting clonal expansion. Only peripheral blood was studied, because thyroid tissue, the primary lesion, was inaccessible. Persistent patients shared more public clonotypes among themselves (around 2,500) than newly diagnosed patients did (approximately 970). Sequencing and analysis were restricted to the TCR beta chain. TRBV28, TRBJ1-2 and TRBJ2-5 were preferentially used in persistent disease, while TRBV20-1 and TRBJ2-1 were favored in newly diagnosed disease. As a limitation, the authors acknowledged that the small sample size may reduce accuracy.

This clonotype was found a few times. The antigen it recognizes is unknown. Base qualities are not provided; no much larger clone lies one nucleotide away. The receptor was isolated from a female donor with Graves disease. Here the chain combines TRBV4-1 and TRBJ1-4; TRBD1 aligns with 8 central bases. Specimen: peripheral blood mononuclear cells (PBMCs), collected when the disease was refractory, from a patient treated with antithyroid drugs. The sequenced DNA is TGCGCCAGCAGCCAAGATCAGGGGGCAACGGATGAAAAACTGTTTTTT. Translation gives CASSQDQGATDEKLFF.